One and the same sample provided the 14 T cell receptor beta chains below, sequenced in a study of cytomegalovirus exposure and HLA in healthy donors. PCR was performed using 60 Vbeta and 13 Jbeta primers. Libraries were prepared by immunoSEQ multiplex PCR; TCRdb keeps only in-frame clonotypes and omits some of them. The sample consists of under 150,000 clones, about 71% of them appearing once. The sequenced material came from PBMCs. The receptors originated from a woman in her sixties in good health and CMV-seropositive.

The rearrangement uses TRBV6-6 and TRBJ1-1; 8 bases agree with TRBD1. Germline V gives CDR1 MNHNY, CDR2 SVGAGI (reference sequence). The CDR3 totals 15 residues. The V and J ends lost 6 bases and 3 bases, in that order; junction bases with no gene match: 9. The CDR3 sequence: CASSLPQGADTEAFF. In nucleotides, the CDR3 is TGTGCCAGCAGCCTACCTCAGGGGGCGGACACTGAAGCTTTCTTT.

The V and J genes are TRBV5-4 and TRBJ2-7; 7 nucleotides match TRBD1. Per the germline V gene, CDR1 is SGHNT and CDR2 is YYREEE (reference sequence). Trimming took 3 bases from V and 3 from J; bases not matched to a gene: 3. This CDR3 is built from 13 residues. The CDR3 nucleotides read TGTGCCAGCAGCTCGGACAGGATCTACGAGCAGTACTTC. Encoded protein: CASSSDRIYEQYF.

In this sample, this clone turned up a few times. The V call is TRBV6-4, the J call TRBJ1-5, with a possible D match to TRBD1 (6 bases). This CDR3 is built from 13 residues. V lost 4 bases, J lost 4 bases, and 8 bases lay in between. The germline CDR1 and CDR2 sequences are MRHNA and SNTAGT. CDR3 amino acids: CASSAGQNQPQHF. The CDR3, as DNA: TGTGCCAGCAGTGCAGGACAGAATCAGCCCCAGCATTTT.

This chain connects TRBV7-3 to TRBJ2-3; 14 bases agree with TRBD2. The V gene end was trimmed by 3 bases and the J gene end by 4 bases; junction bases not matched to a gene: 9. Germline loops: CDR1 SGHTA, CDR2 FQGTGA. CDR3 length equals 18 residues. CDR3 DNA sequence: TGTGCCAGCAGCTTGGGGGGACTAGCGGGGGCACCCTCAGATACGCAGTATTTT. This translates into CASSLGGLAGAPSDTQYF. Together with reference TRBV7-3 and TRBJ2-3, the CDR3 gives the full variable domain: GAGVSQTPSNKVTEKGKYVELRCDPISGHTALYWYRQSLGQGPEFLIYFQGTGAADDSGLPNDRFFAVRPEGSVSTLKIQRTERGDSAVYLCASSLGGLAGAPSDTQYFGPGTRLTVL.

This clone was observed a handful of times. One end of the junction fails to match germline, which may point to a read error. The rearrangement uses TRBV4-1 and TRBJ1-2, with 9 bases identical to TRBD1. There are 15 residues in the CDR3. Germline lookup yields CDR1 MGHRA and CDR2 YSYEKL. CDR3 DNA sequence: TGTGCCAGCAGCCAAGCGGGGACAGGGATTTATGGCTACACCTTC. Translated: CASSQAGTGIYGYTF.

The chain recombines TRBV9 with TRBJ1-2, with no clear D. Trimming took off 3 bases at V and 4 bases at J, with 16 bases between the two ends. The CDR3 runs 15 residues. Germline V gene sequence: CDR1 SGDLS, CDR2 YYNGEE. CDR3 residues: CASSAALGRSYGYTF. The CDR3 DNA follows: TGTGCCAGCAGCGCGGCGTTGGGGAGGAGCTATGGCTACACCTTC.

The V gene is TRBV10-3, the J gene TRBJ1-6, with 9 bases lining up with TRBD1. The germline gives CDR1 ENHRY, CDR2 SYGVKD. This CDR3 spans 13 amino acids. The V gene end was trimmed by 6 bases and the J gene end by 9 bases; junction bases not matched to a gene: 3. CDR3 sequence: CAIRTGGISPLHF. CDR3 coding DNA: TGTGCCATCAGGACAGGGGGAATTTCACCCCTCCACTTT.

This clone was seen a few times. The CDR3 is CASTRGHTQYF. The CDR3 coding sequence is TGTGCCAGCACAAGGGGGCATACGCAGTATTTT. V is TRBV25-1 and J is TRBJ2-3, with TRBD1 matching 7 bases. Germline CDR1 reads MGHDK; CDR2 reads SYGVNS. The CDR3 runs 11 residues. V dropped 7 bases and J dropped 7; count of bases not matched to a gene: 2.

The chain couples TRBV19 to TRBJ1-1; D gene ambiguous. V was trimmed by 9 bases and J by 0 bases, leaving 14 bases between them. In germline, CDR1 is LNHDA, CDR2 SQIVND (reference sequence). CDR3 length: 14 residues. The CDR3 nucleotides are TGTGCCAGCTCAATACAGAATATGAACACTGAAGCTTTCTTT. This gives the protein CASSIQNMNTEAFF.

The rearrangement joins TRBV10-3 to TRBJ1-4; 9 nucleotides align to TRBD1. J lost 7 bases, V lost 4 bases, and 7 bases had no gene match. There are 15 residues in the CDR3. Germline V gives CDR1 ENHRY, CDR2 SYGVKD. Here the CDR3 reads CAISVGTGLTEKLFF. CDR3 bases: TGTGCCATCAGTGTTGGGACAGGGTTAACTGAAAAACTGTTTTTT.

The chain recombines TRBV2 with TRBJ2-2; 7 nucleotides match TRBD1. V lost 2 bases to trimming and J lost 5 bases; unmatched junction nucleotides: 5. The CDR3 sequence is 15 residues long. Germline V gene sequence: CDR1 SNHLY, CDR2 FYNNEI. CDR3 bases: TGTGCCAGCAGTGAAAAGGGGGCGCGGACCGGGGAGCTGTTTTTT. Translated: CASSEKGARTGELFF.

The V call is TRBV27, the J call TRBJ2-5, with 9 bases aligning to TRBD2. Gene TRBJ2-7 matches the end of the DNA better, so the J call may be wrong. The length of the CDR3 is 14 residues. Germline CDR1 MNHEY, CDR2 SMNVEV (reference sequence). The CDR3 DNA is TGTGCCAGCAGTCCCATAGCGGGGGCAATCGAGCAGTACTTC. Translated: CASSPIAGAIEQYF.

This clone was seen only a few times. DNA for the CDR3: TGCGCCAGCAGCGTGACAGGGAATAGCGAAAAACTGTTTTTT. It translates to CASSVTGNSEKLFF. The rearrangement uses TRBV5-1 and TRBJ1-4, with 7 nucleotides matching TRBD1. V gave up 4 bases and J gave up 8 bases; unmatched junction bases: 8. CDR1 is SGHRS and CDR2 is YFSETQ in the germline V gene. The CDR3 extends over 14 amino acids. Looking up the rest from reference TRBV5-1 and TRBJ1-4 gives the full variable domain: KAGVTQTPRYLIKTRGQQVTLSCSPISGHRSVSWYQQTPGQGLQFLFEYFSETQRNKGNFPGRFSGRQFSNSRSEMNVSTLELGDSALYLCASSVTGNSEKLFFGSGTQLSVL.

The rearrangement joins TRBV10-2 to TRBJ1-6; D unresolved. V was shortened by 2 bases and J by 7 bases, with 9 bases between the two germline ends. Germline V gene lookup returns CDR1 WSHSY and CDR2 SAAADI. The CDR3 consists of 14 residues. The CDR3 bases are TGCGCCAGCAGTGAGGTAGGAGACAATTCACCCCTCCACTTT. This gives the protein CASSEVGDNSPLHF.